The next 7 T cell receptor beta chains were all read from a single sample in a study of CD8+CD57+ T cells in acquired aplastic anemia (dated by TCRdb to about 2018). Expansion of CD8+CD57+ cells had been shown by flow cytometry in the patients chosen for sequencing. Instrument used: Illumina HiSeq 2000. TCR beta VDJ combination and CDR3 sequence profiling used genomic DNA as the template. The raw public reads went through TCRdb reprocessing: fastp at Q25, MiXCR clone calling, in-frame beta chains kept. Rows are combined by CDR3 protein, so each entry shows the most common genes and DNA. In this sample the table shows hundreds of thousands of distinct CDR3 sequences, around 30% of which occur a single time. In total, the top ten clones hold approximately 0.82% of the sample. Sequenced material: sorted CD4+, CD8+, or CD8+CD57+ T cells (not recorded which) from PBMCs. These receptors originate from a human donor with aplastic anemia.

For this clonotype: This clone may be a read error of a much larger clone one base away. The conserved closing phenylalanine or tryptophan is absent in this CDR3, likely reflecting a read error. The rearrangement uses TRBV2 and TRBJ1-1; 11 bases line up with TRBD1. CDR3 length equals 13 residues. CDR1 is SNHLY, CDR2 FYNNEI, per germline. V shed 6 bases, J shed 4 bases, and the junction held 1 base outside the gene matches. The CDR3 sequence: CASRGQGATEAFL. In DNA form, the CDR3 reads TGTGCCAGCAGAGGACAGGGGGCCACTGAAGCTTTCCTT.

This clonotype was recorded many times. This chain connects TRBV7-9 to TRBJ1-2, with TRBD1 as a possible D gene (6 bases). The CDR3 runs to 14 residues. V shed 6 bases and J shed 4 bases, with 15 bases lying between them. Germline CDR1 is SEHNR and CDR2 is FQNEAQ (reference sequence). The CDR3 is CASSSSVTGYGYTF. The CDR3 DNA reads TGTGCCAGCAGTTCTTCCGTGACAGGCTATGGCTACACCTTC.

Comments on this clonotype: Its ends do not fully match the called genes, so a read error is possible. The chain carries TRBV24-1 and TRBJ2-7; 8 bases match TRBD1. Per germline, CDR1 KGHDR and CDR2 SFDVKD. This CDR3 region has 14 residues. DNA for the CDR3: TGTGCCAGCAGACAGGGGCATCCCTCCTCCGAGCAGTACTTC. It yields the protein CASRQGHPSSEQYF.

In this sample, this clonotype turned up once. J is TRBJ1-3 and V is TRBV10-3; a weak D match, TRBD1 (5 bases). CDR1 is ENHRY and CDR2 is SYGVKD in the germline V gene. V was cut by 9 bases and J by 7 bases, with 13 bases left in between. The CDR3 has 12 residues. In nucleotides, the CDR3 is TGTGCCATTTGTGGCAGGGCGAACACCATATATTTT. It encodes CAICGRANTIYF.

This clonotype was seen a few times. V is TRBV5-5 and J is TRBJ2-7, with 9 bases that match TRBD1. The CDR3 is 14 residues long. CDR1 and CDR2 from the germline V gene are SGHKS and YYEKEE (reference sequence). V shed 0 bases and J 5 bases; nucleotides not matched to a gene: 3. The CDR3 spells CASSLAGQGDEQYF. CDR3 bases: TGTGCCAGCAGCTTGGCGGGACAGGGAGACGAGCAGTACTTC.

This clonotype was found a few times. The J gene is TRBJ1-2, the V gene TRBV30; unclear D gene. CDR3 length equals 11 residues. The V gene lost 5 bases and the J gene lost 4 bases, with 8 bases spanning the gap. Germline values: CDR1 GTSNPN, CDR2 SVGIG (reference sequence). The CDR3 sequence is CAWVGSYGYTF. The CDR3, as DNA: TGTGCCTGGGTCGGCTCCTATGGCTACACCTTC.

Concerning this clonotype itself: This may be a read error: a much more frequent sequence differs by one nucleotide. J is TRBJ1-6 and V is TRBV2; 8 nucleotides line up with TRBD1. In germline, CDR1 is SNHLY, CDR2 FYNNEI. The CDR3 consists of 17 residues. The CDR3 DNA reads as TGTGCCAGCAGTGAAGCGACAGGGGCGGTTGTAAATTCACCCCCCCACTTT. It is translated as CASSEATGAVVNSPPHF.